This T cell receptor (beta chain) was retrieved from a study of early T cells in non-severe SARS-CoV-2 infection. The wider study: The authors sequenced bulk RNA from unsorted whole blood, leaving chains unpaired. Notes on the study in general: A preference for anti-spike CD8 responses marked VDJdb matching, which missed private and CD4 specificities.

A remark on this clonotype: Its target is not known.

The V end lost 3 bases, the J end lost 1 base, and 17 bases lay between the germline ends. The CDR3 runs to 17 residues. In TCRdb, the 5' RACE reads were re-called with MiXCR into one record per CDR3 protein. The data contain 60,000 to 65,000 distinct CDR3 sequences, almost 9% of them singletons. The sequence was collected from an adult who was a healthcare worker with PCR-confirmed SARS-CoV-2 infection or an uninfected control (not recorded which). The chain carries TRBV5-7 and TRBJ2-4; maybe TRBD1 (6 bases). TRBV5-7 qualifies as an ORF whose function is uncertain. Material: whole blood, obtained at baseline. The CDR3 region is CASSSHTQGRAKNIQYF. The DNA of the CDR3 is TGTGCCAGCAGCTCGCACACACAGGGTAGGGCCAAAAACATTCAGTACTTC.